This T cell receptor (beta chain) was sequenced during a study of blood T cell repertoires in COVID-19. The wider study: The samples span acute and convalescent COVID-19 from the United States, Italy and Spain.

The age range of participants was 18 to 89 years, with residence in about 25 US areas. The CDR3 extends over 17 amino acids. In the authors' workflow: Reference gene primer amplification yielded estimated nucleated cell counts. Produced via immunoSEQ multiplex PCR; TCRdb's table is partial and in-frame only. V and J calls plus clone size are reproduced from that table; the DNA served to infer D and trimming. The table includes over 250,000 clones, around 84% detected once. The material sequenced was PBMCs or T cells enriched from blood (not recorded which). The TCR was taken from a man aged 25 to 45 with acute COVID-19. The rearrangement uses TRBV21-1 and TRBJ1-2; TRBD1 reflects the table's D call only, with no check against the DNA. TRBV21-1 is a pseudogene. The CDR3 region has the DNA TGTGCCAGCAGCGGACGGGGACAGACGAGTCAGGACTATGGCTACACCTTC. Translating it yields CASSGRGQTSQDYGYTF.